This TCR beta chain is drawn from a study of blood T cell repertoires in COVID-19 (dated by TCRdb to 2020 to 2021). About the study as a whole: Samples covering the acute and convalescent phases of COVID-19 were provided by collaborators in the United States, Italy and Spain. The prospective study material was composed of cDNA or gDNA derived from T cells, B-cell-depleted T cells, or PBMCs. The dataset comprised deeply sampled blood TCRbeta repertoires from subjects exposed to, actively infected with, or recovered from COVID-19. The repertoires were released in a freely available public database meant as a resource for research on the immune response to SARS-CoV-2. The samples were drawn from the first 160 participants of the ongoing ImmuneRACE study and from 950 to 1,500 subjects provided by 6 global collaborators. A de-identified subject ID, COVID-19 status, age in years and sex were almost always included in the sample metadata. Where HLA class I and class II types were available, the types were taken from metadata supplied by the sample provider, not from assay-based typing.

Whole blood was collected in K2EDTA tubes by collaborating institutions according to the institutions' own protocols. For TCRbeta analysis, collaborator samples were shipped as frozen whole blood, as isolated PBMCs, or as DNA extracted from either sample type. TCRbeta CDR3 regions were amplified from genomic DNA using the immunoSEQ Assay, a bias-controlled multiplex PCR. The authors' analysis ran thus. Within the assay, amplification of reference gene primers was used to estimate how many nucleated cells each sample contained. Sequence reads were collapsed and filtered to measure the absolute abundance of every unique TCRbeta CDR3 rearrangement. For each sample, productive Simpson clonality was calculated as the square root of Simpson's diversity index over productive rearrangements. In its TCRdb copy, this immuneACCESS table keeps in-frame sequences only and misses some clones. Where compared with another copy, unresolved V genes explain less than half of these, and the others have no known cause. That table is the source of V, J and clone size, and D and trimming were worked out from the DNA. Present in this sample are over 130,000 clones, 80% to 90% of which were seen just once. The top ten constitute less than 3.5% of the sample.

What the authors observed across the whole study: The quantity of clinical and demographic metadata differed by source and by participant and was supplied without curation.

With regard to this clone: The target of this receptor is not known. Nothing much larger sits one base from this clone, and base qualities are not available.

CDR3 length: 15 amino acids, cysteine to phenylalanine. CDR3 DNA is the only sequence kept; it has 45 bases, read in frame from the first base. CDR1 and CDR2, looked up from the germline V gene (reference sequence), are SGHNT and YYREEE. The V end gives up 0 bases and the J end 6 bases, leaving 5 bases in the junction not matched to a gene. The rearranged chain carries TRBV5-4 and TRBJ1-5; TRBD1 lines up with 8 middle nucleotides. The receptor was derived from a man in his sixties or seventies with acute or convalescent COVID-19. Sequenced sample: peripheral blood. The nucleotide sequence reads as follows: TGTGCCAGCAGCTTGGACGGACAGGGCGTTCAGCCCCAGCATTTT. The resulting protein is CASSLDGQGVQPQHF.